Sequencing of this T cell receptor beta chain was carried out in a study of type 1 regulatory T cells. Study as a whole: T-allo10 is an in vitro-generated, Tr1-enriched CD4 T cell product specific for alloantigen. Study-wide results and caveats: Type 1 regulatory T cells had a more restricted TCR repertoire than non-type 1 regulatory T cells.

This CDR3 is 14 amino acids long. From germline, CDR1 is MNHNY and CDR2 SVGAGI (reference sequence). Trimming stripped 8 bases from V and 1 base from J, with 11 bases between. About this clonotype itself: The target antigen is unknown.

TCRdb re-analysed the reads in MiXCR, keeping a single row per CDR3 protein. The sample shows 60,000 to 70,000 distinct CDR3 sequences, roughly half of them seen only once. The rearrangement uses TRBV6-6 and TRBJ2-2; D may be TRBD1 (6 bases). Sample: cultured non-Tr1 T cells, either the whole culture or a sorted T cell fraction (not recorded which). The receptor was isolated from a human donor in good health. CDR3 residues: CASAPGQNTGELFF. The CDR3 DNA reads as TGTGCCAGCGCCCCGGGACAGAACACCGGGGAGCTGTTTTTT.